The sequence of this T cell receptor beta chain was determined in a study of OX40 agonist ivuxolimab in advanced cancers. Profiled with immunoSEQ multiplex PCR; TCRdb holds only in-frame clones, not every one. The sample contains under 45,000 clones, less than 80% of which appear only once. Germline V CDR1 and CDR2: LNHDA, SQIVND (reference sequence). V was pared by 3 bases and J by 0 bases, with 9 bases between. The CDR3 runs 14 residues. The clonotype comes from an adult with an advanced solid tumor such as melanoma, head and neck, liver or kidney cancer. The chain employs TRBV19 and TRBJ2-7; no firm D call. Material: CD4+ or CD8+ T cells sorted from blood, obtained in a trial of the OX40 agonist ivuxolimab. The CDR3 spells CASSIQIISYEQYF. CDR3 coding DNA: TGTGCCAGTAGTATCCAAATTATCTCCTACGAGCAGTACTTC.